The subject of this entry is one TCR beta chain. This specimen comes from a study of blood T cell repertoires in COVID-19. Looking at the study overall: Some COVID-19 samples were acute and others convalescent; all came from the United States, Italy and Spain. In each case, the material was cDNA or gDNA derived from T cells, B-cell-depleted T cells, or PBMCs.

In the original processing: Reference gene primer amplification gave estimated nucleated cell counts. Generated by immunoSEQ multiplex PCR, the TCRdb table keeps only in-frame clones and is missing some. D and trimming were read from the DNA, whereas the V and J calls and clone size are those reported in that table. This table holds fewer than 85,000 clones, more than 70% found once. Patients of the Seattle cohort, enrolled during active infection, were followed longitudinally. There are 13 residues in the CDR3. Looked up from germline, CDR1 is ENHRY and CDR2 is SYGVKD. The ends lost 2 bases at V and 4 bases at J; junction bases unmatched: 1.

This chain links TRBV10-3 with TRBJ1-2; TRBD1 matches at 7 bases. This TCR was recovered from a man aged 70-80 years with COVID-19, enrolled during active disease. Source material: peripheral blood. The CDR3 DNA sequence: TGTGCCATCAGTGAGGGGACAGCCTATGGCTACACCTTC. It is translated as CAISEGTAYGYTF.